The clone carrying this TCR beta chain was observed many times. Time point denoted: longitudinal time-point 2. The CDR3 covers 15 residues. The germline gives CDR1 SGHAT, CDR2 FQNNGV. The trim removed 0 bases at V and 10 bases at J, leaving 6 bases unmatched. The data stem from a study of neurological immune-mediated disorders. TCRdb re-called the 5' RACE reads with MiXCR, one entry per CDR3 protein. This table has more than 55,000 distinct CDR3 sequences, less than 10% appearing once. The sequenced sample was PBMCs. The chain carries TRBV11-2 and TRBJ1-6; TRBD1 aligns across 7 bases. The TCR comes from a man aged 25 to 45 in good health. CDR3 residues: CASSLDPAGGSPLHF. CDR3 nucleotide sequence: TGTGCCAGCAGCTTAGATCCGGCAGGGGGATCACCCCTCCACTTT. The full variable domain, completed using reference TRBV11-2 and TRBJ1-6, is EAGVAQSPRYKIIEKRQSVAFWCNPISGHATLYWYQQILGQGPKLLIQFQNNGVVDDSQLPKDRFSAERLKGVDSTLKIQPAKLEDSAVYLCASSLDPAGGSPLHFGNGTRLTVT.